This T cell receptor beta chain was recorded in a study of CD8+ T cells in alopecia areata. Study-wide context: After 6 to 18 months of tofacitinib, follow-up continued 6 months off drug.

Alopecia areata patients gave lesional scalp punch biopsies and peripheral blood samples. PBMCs were stained for CD3, CD4 and CD8, and CD4+ and CD8+ T cells were sorted. RNA extraction was followed by reverse transcription into cDNA, which acted as the sequencing template. TCRdb's copy holds only in-frame clones and misses some; the assay was immunoSEQ multiplex PCR. The sample yields 250,000 or so clones, roughly 69% seen once. The specimen comprised CD4+ T cells sorted from blood, sampled at week 0. The source is a human donor with alopecia areata.

CDR3 protein: CASSVGGANNEQFF. CDR3 DNA sequence: TGCGCCAGCAGTGTAGGGGGCGCAAACAATGAGCAGTTCTTC. The chain joins TRBV10-2 to TRBJ2-1; 7 bases are shared with TRBD1. Germline V CDR1 and CDR2: WSHSY, SAAADI. With V trimmed by 4 bases and J by 5 bases, 5 bases remained unmatched. The CDR3 consists of 14 residues.